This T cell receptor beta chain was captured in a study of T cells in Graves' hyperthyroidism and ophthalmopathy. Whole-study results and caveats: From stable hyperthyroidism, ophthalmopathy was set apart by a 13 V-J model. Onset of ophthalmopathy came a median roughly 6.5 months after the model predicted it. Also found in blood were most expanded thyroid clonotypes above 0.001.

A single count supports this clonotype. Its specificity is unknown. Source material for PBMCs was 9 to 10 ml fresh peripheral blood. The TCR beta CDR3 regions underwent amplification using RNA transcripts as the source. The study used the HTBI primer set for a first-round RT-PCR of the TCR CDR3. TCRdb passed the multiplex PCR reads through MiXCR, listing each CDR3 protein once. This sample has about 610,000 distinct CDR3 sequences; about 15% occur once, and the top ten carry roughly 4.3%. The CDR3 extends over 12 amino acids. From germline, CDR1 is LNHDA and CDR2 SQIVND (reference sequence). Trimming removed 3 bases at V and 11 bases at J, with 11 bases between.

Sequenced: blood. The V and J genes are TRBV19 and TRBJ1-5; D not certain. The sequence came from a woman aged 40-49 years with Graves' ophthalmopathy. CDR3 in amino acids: CASSMVSGTQHF. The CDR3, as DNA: TGTGCCAGTAGTATGGTGTCGGGGACCCAGCATTTT.